This TCR beta chain was captured by sequencing in a study of T cell repertoires in aging, cancer and after chemotherapy. Study-level points and caveats: Age-matched healthy donors had significantly more diverse, less clonal blood TCR repertoires than untreated cancer patients.

The template was genomic DNA from peripheral blood, not RNA. Note on this clonotype: Its antigen remains unknown.

The V and J ends lost 0 bases and 10 bases respectively, with 9 bases between them. CDR1 LNHDA and CDR2 SQIVND come from the germline V gene (reference sequence). This CDR3 is built from 12 residues. Multiplex touch-down PCR with TRB-A/B primers amplified rearranged V-D-J TRB sequences. TCRdb re-derived calls from the multiplex PCR reads in MiXCR, one entry per CDR3 protein. The data hold roughly 8,300 distinct CDR3 sequences, with 34% observed a single time. This receptor was taken from a human donor in good health. The rearrangement links TRBV19 to TRBJ1-2; no clear D. Specimen: blood. In nucleotides, the CDR3 is TGTGCCAGTAGTATAGATCCGACCTTCTACACCTTC. This codes for CASSIDPTFYTF.